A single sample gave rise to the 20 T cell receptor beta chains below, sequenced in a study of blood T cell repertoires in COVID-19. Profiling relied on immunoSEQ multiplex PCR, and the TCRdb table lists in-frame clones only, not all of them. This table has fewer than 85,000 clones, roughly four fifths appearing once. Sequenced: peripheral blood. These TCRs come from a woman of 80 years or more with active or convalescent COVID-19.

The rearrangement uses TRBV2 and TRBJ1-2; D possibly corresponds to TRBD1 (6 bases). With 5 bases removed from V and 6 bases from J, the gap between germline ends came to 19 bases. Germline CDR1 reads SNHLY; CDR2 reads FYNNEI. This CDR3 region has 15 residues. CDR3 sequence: CASSHPGASRNGYTF. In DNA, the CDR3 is TGTGCCAGCAGTCACCCAGGGGCAAGTAGGAATGGCTACACCTTC.

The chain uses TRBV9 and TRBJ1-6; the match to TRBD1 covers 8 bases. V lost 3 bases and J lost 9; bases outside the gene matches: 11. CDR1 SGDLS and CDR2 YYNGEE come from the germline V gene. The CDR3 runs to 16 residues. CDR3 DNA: TGTGCCAGCAGCGGCGCGACCGACAGGGGAGGTTCACCCCTCCACTTT. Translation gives CASSGATDRGGSPLHF.

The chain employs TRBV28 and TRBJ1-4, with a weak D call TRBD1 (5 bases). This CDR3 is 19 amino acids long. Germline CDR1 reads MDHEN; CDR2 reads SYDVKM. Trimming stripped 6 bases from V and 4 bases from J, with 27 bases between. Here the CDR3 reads CASSLPIDSVAGFNEKLFF. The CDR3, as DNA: TGTGCCAGCAGCTTACCCATAGACAGCGTGGCAGGCTTTAATGAAAAACTGTTTTTT.

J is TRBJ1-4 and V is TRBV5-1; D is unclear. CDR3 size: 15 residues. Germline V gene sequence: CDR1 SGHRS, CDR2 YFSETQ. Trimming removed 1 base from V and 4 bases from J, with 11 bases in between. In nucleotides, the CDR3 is TGCGCCAGCAGCTTGTTTGGCAGTGTTAATGAAAAACTGTTTTTT. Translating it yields CASSLFGSVNEKLFF.

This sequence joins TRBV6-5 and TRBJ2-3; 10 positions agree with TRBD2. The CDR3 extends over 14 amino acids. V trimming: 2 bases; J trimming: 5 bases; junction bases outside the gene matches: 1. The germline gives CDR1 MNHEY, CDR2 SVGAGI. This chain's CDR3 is CASSYLAGVDTQYF. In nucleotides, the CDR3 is TGTGCCAGCAGTTACCTAGCGGGAGTAGATACGCAGTATTTT.

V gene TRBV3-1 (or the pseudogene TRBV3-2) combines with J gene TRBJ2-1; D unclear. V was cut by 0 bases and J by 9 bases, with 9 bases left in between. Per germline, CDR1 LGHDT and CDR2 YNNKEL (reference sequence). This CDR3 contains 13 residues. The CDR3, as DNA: TGTGCCAGCAGCCAAGATCAAGGAGCTGAGCAGTTCTTC. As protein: CASSQDQGAEQFF.

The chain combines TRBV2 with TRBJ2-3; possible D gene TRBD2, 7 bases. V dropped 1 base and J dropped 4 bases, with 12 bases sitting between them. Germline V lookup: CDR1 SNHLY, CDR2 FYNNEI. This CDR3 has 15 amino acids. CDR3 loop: CASSEVGGGPDTQYF. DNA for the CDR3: TGTGCCAGCAGTGAAGTTGGCGGGGGCCCAGATACGCAGTATTTT.

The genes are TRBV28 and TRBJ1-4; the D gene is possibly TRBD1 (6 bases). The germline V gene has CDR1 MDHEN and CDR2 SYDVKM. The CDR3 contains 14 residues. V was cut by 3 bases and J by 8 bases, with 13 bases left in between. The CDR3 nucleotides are TGTGCCAGCAGTTTCACAGGGATGAGGGAAAAACTGTTTTTT. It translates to CASSFTGMREKLFF.

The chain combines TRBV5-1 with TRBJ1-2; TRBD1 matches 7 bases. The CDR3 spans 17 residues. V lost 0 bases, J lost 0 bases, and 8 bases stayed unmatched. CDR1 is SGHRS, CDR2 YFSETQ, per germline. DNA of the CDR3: TGCGCCAGCAGCTTGGGGACAGGTAGCTTCGCTAACTATGGCTACACCTTC. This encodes CASSLGTGSFANYGYTF.

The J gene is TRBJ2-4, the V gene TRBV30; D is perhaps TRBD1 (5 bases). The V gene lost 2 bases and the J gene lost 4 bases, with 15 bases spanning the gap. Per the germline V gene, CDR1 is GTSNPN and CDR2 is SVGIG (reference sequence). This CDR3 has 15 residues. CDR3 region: CAWSYNWRQKNIQYF. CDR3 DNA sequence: TGTGCCTGGAGTTACAATTGGAGACAGAAAAACATTCAGTACTTC.

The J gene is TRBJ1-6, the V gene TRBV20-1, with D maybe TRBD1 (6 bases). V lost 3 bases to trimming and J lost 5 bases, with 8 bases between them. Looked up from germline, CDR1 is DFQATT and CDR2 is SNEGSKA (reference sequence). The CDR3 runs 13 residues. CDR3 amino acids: CSASGGDNSPLHF. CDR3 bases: TGCAGTGCTAGTGGGGGCGATAATTCACCCCTCCACTTT.

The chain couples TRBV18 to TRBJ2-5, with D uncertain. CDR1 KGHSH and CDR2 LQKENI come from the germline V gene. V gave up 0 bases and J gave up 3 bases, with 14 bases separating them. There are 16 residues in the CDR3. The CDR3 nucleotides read TGTGCCAGCTCACCACCGGTTGGCAGAACCGAAGAGACCCAGTACTTC. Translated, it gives CASSPPVGRTEETQYF.

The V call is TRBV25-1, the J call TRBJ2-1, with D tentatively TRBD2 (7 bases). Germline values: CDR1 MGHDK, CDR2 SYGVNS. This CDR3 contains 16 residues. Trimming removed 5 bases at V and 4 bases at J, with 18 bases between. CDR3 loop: CASSNSGGRTYNEQFF. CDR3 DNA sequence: TGTGCCAGCAGTAACTCGGGGGGCCGAACTTACAATGAGCAGTTCTTC.

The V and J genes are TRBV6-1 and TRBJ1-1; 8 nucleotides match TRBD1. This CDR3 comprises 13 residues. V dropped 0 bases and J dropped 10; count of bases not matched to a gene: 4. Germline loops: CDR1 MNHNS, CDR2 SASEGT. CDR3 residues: CASSEADRGRAFF. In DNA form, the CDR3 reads TGTGCCAGCAGTGAAGCAGACAGGGGAAGAGCTTTCTTT.

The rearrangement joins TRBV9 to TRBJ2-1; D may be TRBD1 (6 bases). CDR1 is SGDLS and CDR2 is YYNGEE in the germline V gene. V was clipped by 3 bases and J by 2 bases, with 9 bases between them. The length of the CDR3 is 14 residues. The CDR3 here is CASSDRATYNEQFF. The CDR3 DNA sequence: TGTGCCAGCAGCGACAGGGCGACCTACAATGAGCAGTTCTTC.

This CDR3 reads CASSLRQGDGYTF. The DNA of the CDR3 is TGTGCCAGCAGCTTAAGACAGGGCGACGGCTACACCTTC. This chain connects TRBV7-2 to TRBJ1-2; TRBD1 aligns across 7 bases. Germline V lookup: CDR1 SGHTA, CDR2 FQGNSA. V lost 2 bases and J lost 8; bases outside the gene matches: 5. The CDR3 spans 13 residues.

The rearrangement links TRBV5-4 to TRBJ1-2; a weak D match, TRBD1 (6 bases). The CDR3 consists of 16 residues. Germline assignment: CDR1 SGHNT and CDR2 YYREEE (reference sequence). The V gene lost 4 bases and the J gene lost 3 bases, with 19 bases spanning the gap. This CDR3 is CASSINRNQGHYGYTF. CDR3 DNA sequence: TGTGCCAGCAGCATCAACCGGAATCAGGGGCACTATGGCTACACCTTC.

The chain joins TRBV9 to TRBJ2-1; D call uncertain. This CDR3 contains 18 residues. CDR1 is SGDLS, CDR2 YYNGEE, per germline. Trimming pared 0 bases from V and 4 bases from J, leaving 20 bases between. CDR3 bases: TGTGCCAGCAGCGTAGTCCCCTTCGGCGGCGGATTTTACAATGAGCAGTTCTTC. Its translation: CASSVVPFGGGFYNEQFF.

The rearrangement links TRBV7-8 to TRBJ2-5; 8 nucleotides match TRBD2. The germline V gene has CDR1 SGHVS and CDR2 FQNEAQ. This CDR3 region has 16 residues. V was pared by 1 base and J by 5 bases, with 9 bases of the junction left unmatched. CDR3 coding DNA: TGTGCCAGCAGCTTAGAGTGGGGAGCGGGGGTCGAGACCCAGTACTTC. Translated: CASSLEWGAGVETQYF.

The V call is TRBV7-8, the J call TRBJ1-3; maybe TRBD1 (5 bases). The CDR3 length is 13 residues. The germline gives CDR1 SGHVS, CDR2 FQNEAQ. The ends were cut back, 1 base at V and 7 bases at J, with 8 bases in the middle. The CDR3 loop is CASSLGTSNTIYF. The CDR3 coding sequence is TGTGCCAGCAGCTTAGGGACAAGTAACACCATATATTTT. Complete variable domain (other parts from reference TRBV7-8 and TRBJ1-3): GAGVSQSPRYKVAKRGQDVALRCDPISGHVSLFWYQQALGQGPEFLTYFQNEAQLDKSGLPSDRFFAERPEGSVSTLKIQRTQQEDSAVYLCASSLGTSNTIYFGEGSWLTVV.